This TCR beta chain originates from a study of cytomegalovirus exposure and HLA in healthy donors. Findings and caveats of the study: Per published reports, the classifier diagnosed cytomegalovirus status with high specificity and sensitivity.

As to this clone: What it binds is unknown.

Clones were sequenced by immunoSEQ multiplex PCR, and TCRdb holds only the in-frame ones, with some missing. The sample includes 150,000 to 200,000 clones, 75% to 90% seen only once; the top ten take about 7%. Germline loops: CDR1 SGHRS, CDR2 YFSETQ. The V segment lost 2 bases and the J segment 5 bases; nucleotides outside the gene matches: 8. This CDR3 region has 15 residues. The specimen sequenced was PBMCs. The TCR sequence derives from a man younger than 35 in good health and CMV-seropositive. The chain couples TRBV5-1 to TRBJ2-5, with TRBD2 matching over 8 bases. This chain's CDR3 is CASSFRLERGETQYF. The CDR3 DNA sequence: TGCGCCAGCAGCTTCCGACTAGAGCGGGGGGAGACCCAGTACTTC. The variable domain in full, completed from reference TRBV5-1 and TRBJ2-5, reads KAGVTQTPRYLIKTRGQQVTLSCSPISGHRSVSWYQQTPGQGLQFLFEYFSETQRNKGNFPGRFSGRQFSNSRSEMNVSTLELGDSALYLCASSFRLERGETQYFGPGTRLLVL.